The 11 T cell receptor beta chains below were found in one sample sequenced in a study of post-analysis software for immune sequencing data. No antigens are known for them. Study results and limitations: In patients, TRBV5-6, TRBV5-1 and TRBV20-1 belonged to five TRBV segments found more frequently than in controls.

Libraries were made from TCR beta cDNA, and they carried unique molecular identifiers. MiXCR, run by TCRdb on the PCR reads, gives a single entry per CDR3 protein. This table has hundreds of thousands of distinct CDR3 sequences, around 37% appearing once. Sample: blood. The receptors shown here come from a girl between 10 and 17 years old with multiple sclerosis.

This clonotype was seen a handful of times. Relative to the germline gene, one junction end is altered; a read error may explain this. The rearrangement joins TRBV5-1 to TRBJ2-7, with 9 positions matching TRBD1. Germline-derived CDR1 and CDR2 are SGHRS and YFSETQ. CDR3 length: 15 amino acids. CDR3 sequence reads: CTSSPPGTGHDEQYF. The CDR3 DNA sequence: TGCACCAGCAGCCCACCCGGGACAGGGCACGACGAGCAGTACTTC.

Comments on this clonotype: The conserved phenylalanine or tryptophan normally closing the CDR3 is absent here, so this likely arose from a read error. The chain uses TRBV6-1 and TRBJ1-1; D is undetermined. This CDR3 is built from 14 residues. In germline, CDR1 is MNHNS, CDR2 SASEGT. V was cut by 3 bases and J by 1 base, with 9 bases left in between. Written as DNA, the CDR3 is TGTGCCAGCAGTGAGTTCACCTGGAACACTGAAGCTTTCTGT. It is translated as CASSEFTWNTEAFC.

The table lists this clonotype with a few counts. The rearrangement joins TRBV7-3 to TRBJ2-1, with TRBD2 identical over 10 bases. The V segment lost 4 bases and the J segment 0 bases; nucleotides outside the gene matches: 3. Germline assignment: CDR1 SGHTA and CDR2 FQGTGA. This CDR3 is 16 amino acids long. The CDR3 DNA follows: TGTGCCAGCAGCTCACTAGCGGGGAGCTCCTACAATGAGCAGTTCTTC. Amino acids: CASSSLAGSSYNEQFF.

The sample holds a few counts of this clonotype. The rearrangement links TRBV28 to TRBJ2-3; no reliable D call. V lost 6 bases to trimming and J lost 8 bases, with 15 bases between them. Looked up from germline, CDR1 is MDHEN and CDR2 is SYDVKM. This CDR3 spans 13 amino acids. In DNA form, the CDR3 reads TGTGCCAGCAGCCCCATAGCTTTGGGTACGCAGTATTTT. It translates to CASSPIALGTQYF. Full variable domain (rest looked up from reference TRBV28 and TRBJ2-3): DVKVTQSSRYLVKRTGEKVFLECVQDMDHENMFWYRQDPGLGLRLIYFSYDVKMKEKGDIPEGYSVSREKKERFSLILESASTNQTSMYLCASSPIALGTQYFGPGTRLTVL.

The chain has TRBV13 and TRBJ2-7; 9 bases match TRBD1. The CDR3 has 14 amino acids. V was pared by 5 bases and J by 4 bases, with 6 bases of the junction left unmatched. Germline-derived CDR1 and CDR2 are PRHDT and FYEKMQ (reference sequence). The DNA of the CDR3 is TGTGCCAGCAGCCCCCGGGACAGGGTATACGAGCAGTACTTC. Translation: CASSPRDRVYEQYF.

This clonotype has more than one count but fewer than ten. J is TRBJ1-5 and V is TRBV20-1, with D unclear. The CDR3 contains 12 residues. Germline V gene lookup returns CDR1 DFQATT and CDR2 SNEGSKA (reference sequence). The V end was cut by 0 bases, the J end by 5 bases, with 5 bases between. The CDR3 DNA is TGCAGTGCTAGAGAATTCGATCAGCCCCAGCATTTT. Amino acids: CSAREFDQPQHF.

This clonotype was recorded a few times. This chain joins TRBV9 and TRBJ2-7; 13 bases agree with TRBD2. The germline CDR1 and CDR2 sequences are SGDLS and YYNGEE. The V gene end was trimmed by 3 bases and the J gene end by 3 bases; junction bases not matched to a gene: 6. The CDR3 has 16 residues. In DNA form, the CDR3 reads TGTGCCAGCAGCGCCGGACTAGCGGGGGCCCACTACGAGCAGTACTTC. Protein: CASSAGLAGAHYEQYF.

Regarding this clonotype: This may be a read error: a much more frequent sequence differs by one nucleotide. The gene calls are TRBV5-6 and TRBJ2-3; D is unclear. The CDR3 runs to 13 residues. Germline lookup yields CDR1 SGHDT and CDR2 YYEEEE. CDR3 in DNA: TGTGCCAGCAGCTCGACTCTCACAGATACGCGGTATTTT. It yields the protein CASSSTLTDTRYF.

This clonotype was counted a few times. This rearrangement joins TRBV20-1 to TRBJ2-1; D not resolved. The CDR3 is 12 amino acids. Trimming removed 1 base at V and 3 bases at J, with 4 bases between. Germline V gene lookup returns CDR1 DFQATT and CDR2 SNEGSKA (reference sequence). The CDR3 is CSARVNYNEQFF. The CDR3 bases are TGCAGTGCTAGAGTCAACTACAATGAGCAGTTCTTC.

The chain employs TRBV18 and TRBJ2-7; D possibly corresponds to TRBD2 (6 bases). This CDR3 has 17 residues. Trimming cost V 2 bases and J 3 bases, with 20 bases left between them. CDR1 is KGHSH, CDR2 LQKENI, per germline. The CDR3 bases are TGTGCCAGCTCACCATCCGTAGCGGAACGACTGAACTACGAGCAGTACTTC. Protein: CASSPSVAERLNYEQYF.

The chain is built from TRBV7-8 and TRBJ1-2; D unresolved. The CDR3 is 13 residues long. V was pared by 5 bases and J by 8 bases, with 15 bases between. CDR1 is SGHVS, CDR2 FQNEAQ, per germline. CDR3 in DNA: TGTGCCAGCAGCGATCAGATCGAGCTAGGCTACACCTTC. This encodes CASSDQIELGYTF.